The present T cell receptor beta chain was sequenced within a study of blood T cell repertoires in COVID-19. Study in general: T cells, B-cell-depleted T cells, or PBMCs supplied cDNA or gDNA.

V lost 5 bases and J 0 bases, leaving 17 bases between the germline ends. Germline V CDR1 and CDR2: SGHVS, FQNEAQ. CDR3 length: 17 amino acids. In the study's own analysis: The authors estimated nucleated cell counts from reference gene primer amplification. Sequenced by immunoSEQ multiplex PCR; TCRdb stores in-frame clones only, minus some. D and trimming were read from the DNA, whereas the V and J calls and clone size are those reported in that table. The sample contains roughly 190,000 clones, 65% to 85% of which appear only once. The genes are TRBV7-8 and TRBJ1-5; D perhaps matches TRBD1 (6 bases). The source material was peripheral blood. This sequence originates from a human donor with acute or convalescent COVID-19. The donor label of this sample is uncertain. This CDR3 is CASSPASGASSNQPQHF. The CDR3 nucleotides are TGTGCCAGCAGCCCGGCCTCAGGGGCAAGTAGCAATCAGCCCCAGCATTTT.